These 20 T cell receptor beta chains were all obtained from the same sample, sequenced in a study of cytomegalovirus exposure and HLA in healthy donors. The PCR used 60 Vbeta and 13 Jbeta primers. Clones were sequenced by immunoSEQ multiplex PCR, and TCRdb holds only the in-frame ones, with some missing. The repertoire includes 100,000 to 150,000 clones, 60% to 80% of them detected once, and 0.8% to 0.95% sits in the top ten. Material for sequencing was PBMCs. Receptor source: a woman aged 55-69 years in good health and CMV-seronegative.

The chain carries TRBV28 and TRBJ1-1, with 9 bases lining up with TRBD1. The CDR3 has 16 residues. J was trimmed by 2 bases and V by 3 bases; bases with no gene match: 7. Germline V gene data show CDR1 as MDHEN and CDR2 as SYDVKM. The CDR3 region has the DNA TGTGCCAGCAGTTTTTCCGGGACAGGGAGAAACACTGAAGCTTTCTTT. It translates to CASSFSGTGRNTEAFF.

This chain uses TRBV2 with TRBJ2-1; the match to TRBD2 covers 9 bases. With 2 bases clipped from V and 7 bases from J, the junction kept 12 bases outside the gene matches. The germline V gene has CDR1 SNHLY and CDR2 FYNNEI. This CDR3 region has 17 residues. CDR3 coding DNA: TGTGCCAGCAGTGAAAAGGTGGTAGCGGGAGTCAGGAATGAGCAGTTCTTC. It translates to CASSEKVVAGVRNEQFF.

The chain has TRBV18 and TRBJ1-2; no clear D. V was pared by 2 bases and J by 6 bases, with 13 bases between. Germline lookup yields CDR1 KGHSH and CDR2 LQKENI. The CDR3 has 14 amino acids. CDR3 DNA sequence: TGTGCCAGCTCACCAAGTCCTGGGGAGGATGGCTACACCTTC. Protein sequence: CASSPSPGEDGYTF.

For the CDR3, the DNA is TGTGCCAGTAGTAGAGGGGATAGCGGGGGCCCGAACTGGAATGAGCAGTTCTTC. Its protein is CASSRGDSGGPNWNEQFF. The gene calls are TRBV19 and TRBJ2-1; 9 bases match TRBD2. The CDR3 covers 18 residues. In germline, CDR1 is LNHDA, CDR2 SQIVND (reference sequence). Trimming removed 4 bases from V and 7 bases from J; junction bases left unmatched: 17.

V is TRBV2 and J is TRBJ1-3; 9 bases are shared with TRBD1. J was trimmed by 5 bases and V by 4 bases; bases with no gene match: 6. Germline V lookup: CDR1 SNHLY, CDR2 FYNNEI. The CDR3 spans 15 residues. The DNA for the CDR3 is TGTGCCAGCAGTGCAGGGACAGGGATCCGAAACACCATATATTTT. Its protein is CASSAGTGIRNTIYF.

The chain employs TRBV5-5 and TRBJ2-7; 7 bases are a match to TRBD1. Germline V gives CDR1 SGHKS, CDR2 YYEKEE (reference sequence). V lost 5 bases to trimming and J lost 3 bases; unmatched junction nucleotides: 14. The CDR3 loop spans 16 amino acids. The chain's CDR3 is CASRPTGTAAIYEQYF. In DNA form, the CDR3 reads TGTGCCAGCAGACCCACCGGGACAGCCGCCATCTACGAGCAGTACTTC.

This sequence joins TRBV7-6 and TRBJ2-3; possible D gene TRBD2, 6 bases. Germline lookup yields CDR1 SGHVS and CDR2 FNYEAQ. Trimming removed 1 base at V and 0 bases at J, with 14 bases between. The CDR3 loop spans 17 amino acids. Here the CDR3 reads CASSLGPGGDSTDTQYF. The DNA for the CDR3 is TGTGCCAGCAGCTTAGGTCCCGGGGGAGATAGCACAGATACGCAGTATTTT. Supplemented by reference TRBV7-6 and TRBJ2-3, the full variable domain reads GAGVSQSPRYKVTKRGQDVALRCDPISGHVSLYWYRQALGQGPEFLTYFNYEAQQDKSGLPNDRFSAERPEGSISTLTIQRTEQRDSAMYRCASSLGPGGDSTDTQYFGPGTRLTVL.

The chain links TRBV5-5 to TRBJ2-7; 7 nucleotides agree with TRBD1. This CDR3 comprises 14 residues. Germline assignment: CDR1 SGHKS and CDR2 YYEKEE (reference sequence). V was clipped by 3 bases and J by 3 bases; unmatched bases: 6. The CDR3 DNA reads TGTGCCAGCAGCTCCACCGGGACAGACTACGAGCAGTACTTC. It yields the protein CASSSTGTDYEQYF.

This chain uses TRBV18 with TRBJ1-4, with a possible D match to TRBD1 (5 bases). Per germline, CDR1 KGHSH and CDR2 LQKENI. Trimming took 6 bases from V and 5 from J, leaving 16 bases between them. The CDR3 consists of 15 residues. The CDR3 sequence: CASSLAAGENEKLFF. The CDR3 nucleotides are TGTGCCAGCTCCTTGGCCGCGGGGGAGAATGAAAAACTGTTTTTT.

CDR3 nucleotides: TGTGCCTGGAGTCCCCTCCGGGGAGGCACTGAAGCTTTCTTT. Translating gives CAWSPLRGGTEAFF. This chain uses TRBV30 with TRBJ1-1; D call uncertain. CDR3 size: 14 residues. CDR1 and CDR2 from the germline V gene are GTSNPN and SVGIG (reference sequence). Deletions cut 2 bases from V and 4 bases from J, with 14 bases between. The complete variable domain, with remaining parts taken from reference TRBV30 and TRBJ1-1, reads SQTIHQWPATLVQPVGSPLSLECTVEGTSNPNLYWYRQAAGRGLQLLFYSVGIGQISSEVPQNLSASRPQDRQFILSSKKLLLSDSGFYLCAWSPLRGGTEAFFGQGTRLTVV.

This rearrangement joins TRBV7-2 to TRBJ2-5; D not resolved. The J call may not be correct, given that the DNA end is closer to TRBJ2-7. From germline, CDR1 is SGHTA and CDR2 FQGNSA. This CDR3 region has 15 residues. The CDR3 loop is CASSLRKSLSYEQYF. CDR3 sequence (DNA): TGTGCCAGCAGCTTAAGAAAAAGCCTCTCCTACGAGCAGTACTTC.

This chain joins TRBV6-6 and TRBJ1-2; a possible D gene is TRBD1 (6 bases). Germline V gene data show CDR1 as MNHNY and CDR2 as SVGAGI (reference sequence). Deletions cut 4 bases from V and 7 bases from J, with 13 bases between. The CDR3 spans 13 residues. DNA of the CDR3: TGTGCCAGCAGTTCGGACAGCCTTGGTGGCTACACCTTC. It is translated as CASSSDSLGGYTF.

The V gene is TRBV7-2, the J gene TRBJ2-3; D gene ambiguous. CDR3 length: 14 amino acids. The germline V gene has CDR1 SGHTA and CDR2 FQGNSA. V lost 5 bases, J lost 2 bases, and 11 bases lay in between. The CDR3 region is CASSLGLNTDTQYF. CDR3 nucleotides: TGTGCCAGCAGCCTGGGCCTGAACACAGATACGCAGTATTTT. Variable domain in full (rest from reference TRBV7-2 and TRBJ2-3): GAGVSQSPSNKVTEKGKDVELRCDPISGHTALYWYRQSLGQGLEFLIYFQGNSAPDKSGLPSDRFSAERTGGSVSTLTIQRTQQEDSAVYLCASSLGLNTDTQYFGPGTRLTVL.

The chain employs TRBV30 and TRBJ1-2, with 9 positions matching TRBD1. J was trimmed by 6 bases and V by 2 bases; bases with no gene match: 10. This CDR3 comprises 15 residues. CDR1 is GTSNPN and CDR2 is SVGIG in the germline V gene (reference sequence). This CDR3 is CAWSTGPGQGHGYTF. CDR3 bases: TGTGCCTGGAGTACAGGACCGGGACAGGGTCATGGCTACACCTTC.

V usage is TRBV18 and J usage is TRBJ1-6; the match to TRBD1 covers 7 bases. V lost 3 bases to trimming and J lost 7 bases; unmatched junction nucleotides: 3. The CDR3 contains 14 residues. The germline V gene has CDR1 KGHSH and CDR2 LQKENI. CDR3 nucleotides: TGTGCCAGCTCACCGGACAGGCAGAATTCACCCCTCCACTTT. Its protein is CASSPDRQNSPLHF.

This clone came up a few times. V usage is TRBV9 and J usage is TRBJ1-6; the D is unclear. Germline CDR1 SGDLS, CDR2 YYNGEE. Trimming pared 0 bases from V and 5 bases from J, leaving 6 bases between. This CDR3 has 14 amino acids. This chain's CDR3 is CASSVGTNNSPLHF. The CDR3 nucleotides read TGTGCCAGCAGCGTAGGGACTAATAATTCACCCCTCCACTTT. Using reference TRBV9 and TRBJ1-6 for the parts outside the CDR3, the full variable domain is DSGVTQTPKHLITATGQRVTLRCSPRSGDLSVYWYQQSLDQGLQFLIQYYNGEERAKGNILERFSAQQFPDLHSELNLSSLELGDSALYFCASSVGTNNSPLHFGNGTRLTVT.

The chain is built from TRBV6-4 and TRBJ1-2; 10 nucleotides agree with TRBD1. V gave up 4 bases and J gave up 4 bases; unmatched junction bases: 9. The CDR3 contains 16 residues. CDR1 is MRHNA and CDR2 is SNTAGT in the germline V gene. The CDR3 DNA follows: TGTGCCAGCAGTGCCAACCACGGGACAGGGGCCTATGGCTACACCTTC. Translation gives CASSANHGTGAYGYTF.

This clone has only one observation. The chain's CDR3 is CASRRRSRGLLDLSNQPQHF. The CDR3 DNA sequence: TGTGCCAGCAGACGCCGGAGCAGGGGCCTCCTTGATCTAAGCAATCAGCCCCAGCATTTT. The chain uses TRBV28 and TRBJ1-5, with a weak D call TRBD1 (6 bases). From germline, CDR1 is MDHEN and CDR2 SYDVKM. CDR3 length: 20 residues. With 6 bases removed from V and 1 base from J, the gap between germline ends came to 28 bases.

This clone was seen once. The V call is TRBV28, the J call TRBJ1-3; TRBD1 matches at 8 bases. The CDR3 sequence is 15 residues long. Germline CDR1 is MDHEN and CDR2 is SYDVKM. V gave up 4 bases and J gave up 4 bases; unmatched junction bases: 6. DNA for the CDR3: TGTGCCAGCAGTTCGACAGGGGCGGGGGGAAACACCATATATTTT. Amino acids: CASSSTGAGGNTIYF.

This clone was seen a single time. This chain connects TRBV27 to TRBJ1-1, with TRBD1 identical over 7 bases. The CDR3 is 16 amino acids. CDR1 and CDR2 (germline): MNHEY, SMNVEV (reference sequence). V gave up 2 bases and J gave up 5 bases; unmatched junction bases: 11. Here the CDR3 reads CASSLRGPRGRTEAFF. DNA of the CDR3: TGTGCCAGCAGTTTACGGGGCCCCAGGGGGAGAACTGAAGCTTTCTTT.